The 8 T cell receptor beta chains below were found in one sample sequenced in a study of blood T cell repertoires in COVID-19. Sequencing was performed with immunoSEQ multiplex PCR; in TCRdb, only in-frame clones are kept and a portion is missing. In the table there are 200,000 to 250,000 clones, just over 85% of which are singletons. Sequenced: PBMCs or T cells enriched from blood (not recorded which). These receptors were obtained from a middle-aged woman with acute COVID-19.

V and J are TRBV11-2 and TRBJ2-3; possibly TRBD2 for D (5 bases). Per germline, CDR1 SGHAT and CDR2 FQNNGV. The CDR3 is made up of 13 amino acids. The V gene lost 5 bases and the J gene lost 4 bases, with 10 bases spanning the gap. This chain's CDR3 is CASSPSGPDTQYF. In DNA form, the CDR3 reads TGTGCCAGCAGCCCCAGCGGCCCAGATACGCAGTATTTT.

The V call is TRBV9, the J call TRBJ1-5; D is ambiguous. Germline-derived CDR1 and CDR2 are SGDLS and YYNGEE. CDR3 size: 13 residues. The V end lost 2 bases, the J end lost 7 bases, and 10 bases lay between the germline ends. The CDR3 sequence: CASSVHSGQPQHF. The CDR3 nucleotides read TGTGCCAGCAGCGTTCACTCCGGGCAGCCCCAGCATTTT.

V gene TRBV4-1 combines with J gene TRBJ2-1; 7 nucleotides line up with TRBD2. After removal of 1 base from V and 7 bases from J, the junction contained 10 bases not matched to a gene. Germline values: CDR1 MGHRA, CDR2 YSYEKL. The CDR3 sequence is 16 residues long. CDR3 region: CASSQGRLATVNEQFF. The CDR3 DNA reads TGCGCCAGCAGCCAAGGCCGACTAGCTACGGTTAATGAGCAGTTCTTC.

The chain links TRBV29-1 to TRBJ1-1; 7 nucleotides match TRBD1. Trimming took 6 bases from V and 1 from J; bases not matched to a gene: 11. CDR1 and CDR2 from the germline V gene are SQVTM and ANQGSEA. The CDR3 is 15 amino acids. The CDR3 sequence is CSVQLPTGTNTEAFF. The CDR3 region has the DNA TGCAGCGTCCAATTACCGACAGGGACGAACACTGAAGCTTTCTTT.

This CDR3 reads CSASSLAGVNYEQYF. The CDR3 DNA reads as TGCAGTGCTAGTTCCCTAGCGGGGGTAAACTACGAGCAGTACTTC. This chain joins TRBV20-1 and TRBJ2-7; TRBD2 matches 10 bases. The CDR3 loop spans 15 amino acids. Germline trimming cut 3 bases from V and 3 bases from J; bases unmatched to any gene: 8. CDR1 is DFQATT, CDR2 SNEGSKA, per germline (reference sequence).

The rearrangement links TRBV5-1 to TRBJ2-2; weak D call: TRBD1 (5 bases). The germline gives CDR1 SGHRS, CDR2 YFSETQ. The CDR3 is 13 amino acids. V lost 5 bases and J lost 2, with 7 bases in between. The CDR3 region has the DNA TGCGCCAGCAGGACAGCCAACACCGGGGAGCTGTTTTTT. It is translated as CASRTANTGELFF.

V usage is TRBV3-1 (or the pseudogene TRBV3-2) and J usage is TRBJ2-7, with TRBD1 as a possible D gene (5 bases). With 1 base removed from V and 6 bases from J, the gap between germline ends came to 19 bases. The germline V gene has CDR1 LGHDT and CDR2 YNNKEL (reference sequence). This CDR3 is 16 amino acids long. The chain's CDR3 is CASSQGLVAGPAEQYF. The DNA for the CDR3 is TGTGCCAGCAGCCAAGGTCTAGTCGCAGGGCCGGCCGAGCAGTACTTC.

The chain carries TRBV7-9 and TRBJ2-2, with D perhaps TRBD1 (5 bases). Per the germline V gene, CDR1 is SEHNR and CDR2 is FQNEAQ (reference sequence). The CDR3 runs 17 residues. V gave up 4 bases and J gave up 6 bases, with 21 bases separating them. CDR3 region: CASSSPLLYRQAGELFF. The CDR3 DNA follows: TGTGCCAGCAGCTCCCCCCTCTTATACAGGCAGGCCGGGGAGCTGTTTTTT.